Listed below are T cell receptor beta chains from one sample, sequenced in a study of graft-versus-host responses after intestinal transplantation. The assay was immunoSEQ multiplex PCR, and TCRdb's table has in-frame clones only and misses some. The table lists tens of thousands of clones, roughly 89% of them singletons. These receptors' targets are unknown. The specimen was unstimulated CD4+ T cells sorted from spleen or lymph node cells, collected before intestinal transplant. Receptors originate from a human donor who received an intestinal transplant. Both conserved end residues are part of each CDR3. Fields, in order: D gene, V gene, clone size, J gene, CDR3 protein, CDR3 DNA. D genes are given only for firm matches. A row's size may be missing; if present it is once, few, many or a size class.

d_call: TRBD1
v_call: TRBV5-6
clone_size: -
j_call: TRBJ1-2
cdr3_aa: CASSLDRGLYGYTF
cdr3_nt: TGTGCCAGCAGCTTAGACAGGGGCCTCTATGGCTACACCTTC

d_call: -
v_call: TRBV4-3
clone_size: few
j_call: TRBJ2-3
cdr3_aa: CASSQAGGRPDTQYF
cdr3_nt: TGCGCCAGCAGCCAAGCGGGGGGCCGCCCAGATACGCAGTATTTT

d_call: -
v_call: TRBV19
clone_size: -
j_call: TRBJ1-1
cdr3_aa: CASSPDILGAAFF
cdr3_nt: TGTGCCAGTAGTCCTGATATACTGGGGGCGGCTTTCTTT

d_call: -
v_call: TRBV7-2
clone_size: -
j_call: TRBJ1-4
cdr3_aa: CASSLAGGGKLFF
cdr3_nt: TGTGCCAGCAGCTTAGCCGGCGGAGGAAAACTGTTTTTT

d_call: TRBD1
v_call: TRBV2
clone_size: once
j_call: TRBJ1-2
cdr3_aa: CASSAPRQGFYGYTF
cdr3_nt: TGTGCCAGCAGTGCTCCCAGACAGGGGTTCTATGGCTACACCTTC

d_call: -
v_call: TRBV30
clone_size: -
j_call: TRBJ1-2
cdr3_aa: CAWSVTANYGYTF
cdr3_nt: TGTGCCTGGAGTGTGACAGCTAACTATGGCTACACCTTC

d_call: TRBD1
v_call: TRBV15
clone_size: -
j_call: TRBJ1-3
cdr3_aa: CATSLRQGYGNTIYF
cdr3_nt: TGTGCCACCAGCCTTAGACAGGGATACGGAAACACCATATATTTT

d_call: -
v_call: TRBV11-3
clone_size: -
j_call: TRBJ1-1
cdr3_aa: CASSLGQANTEAFF
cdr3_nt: TGTGCCAGCAGCTTGGGGCAGGCGAACACTGAAGCTTTCTTT

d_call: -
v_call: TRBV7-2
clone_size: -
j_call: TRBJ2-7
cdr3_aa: CASSLTGDAYEQYF
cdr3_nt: TGTGCCAGCAGCTTGACAGGCGACGCCTACGAGCAGTACTTC

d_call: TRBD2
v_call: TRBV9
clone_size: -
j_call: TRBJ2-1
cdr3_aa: CASSVGTSRYNEQFF
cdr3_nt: TGTGCCAGCAGCGTCGGGACTAGCCGTTACAATGAGCAGTTCTTC

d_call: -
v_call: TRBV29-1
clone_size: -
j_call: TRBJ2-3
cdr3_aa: CSVEAGASTDTQYF
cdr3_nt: TGCAGCGTTGAGGCGGGGGCGAGCACAGATACGCAGTATTTT

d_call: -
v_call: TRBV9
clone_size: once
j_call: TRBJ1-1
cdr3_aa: CASSRGVNTEAFF
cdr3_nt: TGTGCCAGCAGCCGGGGGGTGAACACTGAAGCTTTCTTT

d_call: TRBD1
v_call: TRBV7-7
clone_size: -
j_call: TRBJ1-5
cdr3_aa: CASSKGQNHQPQHF
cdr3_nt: TGTGCCAGCAGCAAGGGACAGAACCATCAGCCCCAGCATTTT

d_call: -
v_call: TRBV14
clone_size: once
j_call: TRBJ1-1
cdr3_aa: CASSRAGQLNTEAFF
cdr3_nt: TGTGCCAGCAGCCGGGCCGGACAGCTGAACACTGAAGCTTTCTTT

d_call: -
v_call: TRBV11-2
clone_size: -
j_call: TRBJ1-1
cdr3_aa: CASSLDLPGLAEAFF
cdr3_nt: TGTGCCAGCAGCTTAGATCTGCCGGGGTTGGCTGAAGCTTTCTTT

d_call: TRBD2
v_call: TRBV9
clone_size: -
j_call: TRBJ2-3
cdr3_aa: CASSVVGGMTDTQYF
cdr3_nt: TGTGCCAGCAGCGTAGTGGGGGGGATGACAGATACGCAGTATTTT

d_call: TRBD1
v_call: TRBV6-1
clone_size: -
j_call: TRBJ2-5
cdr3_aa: CASSSGGKETQYF
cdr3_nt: TGTGCCAGCAGTTCAGGGGGCAAGGAGACCCAGTACTTC

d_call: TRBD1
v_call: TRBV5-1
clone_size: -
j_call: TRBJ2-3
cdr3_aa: CASSLGDREGTDTQYF
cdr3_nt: TGCGCCAGCAGCTTGGGGGACAGGGAAGGCACAGATACGCAGTATTTT

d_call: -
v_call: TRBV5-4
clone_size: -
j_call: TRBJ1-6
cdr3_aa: CASSPGTMPNSPLHF
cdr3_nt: TGTGCCAGCAGCCCTGGGACAATGCCTAATTCACCCCTCCACTTT

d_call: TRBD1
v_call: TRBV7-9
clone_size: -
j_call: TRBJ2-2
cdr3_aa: CIPRGPTGELFF
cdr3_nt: TGTATCCCCAGGGGGCCCACCGGGGAGCTGTTTTTT

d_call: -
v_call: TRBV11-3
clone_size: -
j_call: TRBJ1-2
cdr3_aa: CASSSREQPDYGYTF
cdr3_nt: TGTGCCAGCAGTTCCCGAGAACAGCCAGACTATGGCTACACCTTC

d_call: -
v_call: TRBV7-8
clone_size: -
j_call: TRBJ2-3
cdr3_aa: CASSSSVVSSTDTQYF
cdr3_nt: TGTGCCAGCAGCTCTTCGGTGGTATCTAGCACAGATACGCAGTATTTT

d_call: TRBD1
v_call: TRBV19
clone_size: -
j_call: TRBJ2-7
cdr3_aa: CASSTGQGAFYEQYF
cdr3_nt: TGTGCCAGTAGTACCGGACAGGGGGCGTTTTACGAGCAGTACTTC

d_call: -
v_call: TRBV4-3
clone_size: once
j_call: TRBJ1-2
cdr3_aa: CASSQYTENYGYTF
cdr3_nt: TGCGCCAGCAGCCAGTACACAGAGAACTATGGCTACACCTTC

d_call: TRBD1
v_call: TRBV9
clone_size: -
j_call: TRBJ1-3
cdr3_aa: CASSVGTGISSGNTIYF
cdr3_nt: TGTGCCAGCAGCGTAGGGACAGGGATTAGCTCTGGAAACACCATATATTTT

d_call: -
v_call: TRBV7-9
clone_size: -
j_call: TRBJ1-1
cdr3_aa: CASSRTGNTEAFF
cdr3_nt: TGTGCCAGCAGTCGTACAGGGAACACTGAAGCTTTCTTT

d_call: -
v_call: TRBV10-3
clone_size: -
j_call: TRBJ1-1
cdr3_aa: CAIGVQGPNTEAFF
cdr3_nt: TGTGCCATCGGGGTACAGGGACCCAACACTGAAGCTTTCTTT

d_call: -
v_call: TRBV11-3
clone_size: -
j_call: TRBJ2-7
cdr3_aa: CASSLSGAYEQYF
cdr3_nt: TGTGCCAGCAGCTTATCAGGGGCCTACGAGCAGTACTTC

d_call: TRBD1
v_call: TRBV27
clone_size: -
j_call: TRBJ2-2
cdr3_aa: CASSLLLLDRGGELFF
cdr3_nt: TGTGCCAGCAGTTTATTACTTTTGGACAGGGGCGGGGAGCTGTTTTTT

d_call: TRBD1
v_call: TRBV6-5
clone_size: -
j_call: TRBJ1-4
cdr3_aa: CASRGQGFNEKLFF
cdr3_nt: TGTGCCAGCAGGGGACAGGGGTTTAATGAAAAACTGTTTTTT

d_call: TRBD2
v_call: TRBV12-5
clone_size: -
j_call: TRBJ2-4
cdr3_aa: CASGSGLAGGNIQYF
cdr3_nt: TGTGCTAGTGGTTCCGGACTAGCGGGGGGAAACATTCAGTACTTC

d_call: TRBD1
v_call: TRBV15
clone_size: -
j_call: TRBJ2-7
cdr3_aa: CATSRDTGVYEQYF
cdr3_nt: TGTGCCACCAGCAGGGATACAGGGGTCTACGAGCAGTACTTC

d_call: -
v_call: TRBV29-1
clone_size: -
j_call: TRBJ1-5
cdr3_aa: CSVKEGASNQPQHF
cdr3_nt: TGCAGCGTTAAGGAGGGCGCAAGCAATCAGCCCCAGCATTTT

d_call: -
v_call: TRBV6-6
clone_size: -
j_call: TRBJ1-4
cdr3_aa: CASSYPGQEKLFF
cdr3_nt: TGTGCCAGCAGTTACCCTGGACAGGAAAAACTGTTTTTT

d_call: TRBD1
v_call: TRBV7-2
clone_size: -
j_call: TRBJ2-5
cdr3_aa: CASSPTGGRETQYF
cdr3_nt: TGTGCCAGCAGTCCAACAGGGGGTAGAGAGACCCAGTACTTC

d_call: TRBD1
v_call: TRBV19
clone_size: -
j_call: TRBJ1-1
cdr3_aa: CASSIGGQGGPEAFF
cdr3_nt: TGTGCCAGTAGTATCGGAGGACAGGGTGGACCTGAAGCTTTCTTT